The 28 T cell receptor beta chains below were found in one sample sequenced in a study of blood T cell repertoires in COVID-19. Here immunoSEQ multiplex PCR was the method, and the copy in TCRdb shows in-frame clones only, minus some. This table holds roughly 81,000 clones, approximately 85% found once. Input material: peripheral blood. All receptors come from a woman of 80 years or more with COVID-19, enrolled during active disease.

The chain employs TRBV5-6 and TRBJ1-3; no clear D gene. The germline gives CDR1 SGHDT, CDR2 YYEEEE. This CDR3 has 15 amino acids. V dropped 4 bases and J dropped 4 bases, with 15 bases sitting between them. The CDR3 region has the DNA TGTGCCAGCAGCGAAGTGGGCAGTATAGGAAACACCATATATTTT. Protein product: CASSEVGSIGNTIYF.

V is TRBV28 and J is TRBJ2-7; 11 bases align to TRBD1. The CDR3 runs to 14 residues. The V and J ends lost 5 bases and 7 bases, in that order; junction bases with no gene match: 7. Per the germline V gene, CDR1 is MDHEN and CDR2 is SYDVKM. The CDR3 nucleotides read TGTGCCAGCAGTCTCGGACAGGGGGCGAAGGAGCAGTACTTC. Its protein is CASSLGQGAKEQYF.

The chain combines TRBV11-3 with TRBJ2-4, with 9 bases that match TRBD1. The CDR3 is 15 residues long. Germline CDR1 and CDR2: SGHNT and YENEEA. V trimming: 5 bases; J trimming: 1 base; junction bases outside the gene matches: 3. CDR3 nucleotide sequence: TGTGCCAGCAGCCAAGGACAGGGGGCCAAAAACATTCAGTACTTC. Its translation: CASSQGQGAKNIQYF.

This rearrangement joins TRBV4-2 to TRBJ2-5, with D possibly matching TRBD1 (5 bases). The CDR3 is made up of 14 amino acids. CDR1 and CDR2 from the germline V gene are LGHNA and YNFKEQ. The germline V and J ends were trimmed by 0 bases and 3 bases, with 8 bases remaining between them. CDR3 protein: CASSQEAREETQYF. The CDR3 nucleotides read TGTGCCAGCAGCCAAGAGGCCAGGGAAGAGACCCAGTACTTC.

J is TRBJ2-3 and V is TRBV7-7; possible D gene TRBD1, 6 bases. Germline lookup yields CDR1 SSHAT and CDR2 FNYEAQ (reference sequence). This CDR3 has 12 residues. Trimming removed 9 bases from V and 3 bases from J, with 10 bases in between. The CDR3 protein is CASQGGTDTQYF. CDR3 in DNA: TGTGCCAGTCAAGGGGGAACAGATACGCAGTATTTT.

The CDR3 sequence is CASSYGGATEAFF. The CDR3 bases are TGTGCCAGCAGTTACGGTGGGGCCACTGAAGCTTTCTTT. The chain employs TRBV6-2 or TRBV6-3 and TRBJ1-1; tentative D call: TRBD1 (5 bases). This CDR3 contains 13 residues. V was trimmed by 2 bases and J by 4 bases, leaving 8 bases between them. The V gene's germline CDR1 is MNHEY and CDR2 SVGEGT.

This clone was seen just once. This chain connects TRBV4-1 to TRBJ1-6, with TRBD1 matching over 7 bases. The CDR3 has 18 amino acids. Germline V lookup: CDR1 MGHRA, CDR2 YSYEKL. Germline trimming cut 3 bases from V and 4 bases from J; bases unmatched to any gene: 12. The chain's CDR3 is CASSHRTGSPRYNSPLHF. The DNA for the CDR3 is TGCGCCAGCAGCCACCGGACAGGCAGCCCTCGTTATAATTCACCCCTCCACTTT.

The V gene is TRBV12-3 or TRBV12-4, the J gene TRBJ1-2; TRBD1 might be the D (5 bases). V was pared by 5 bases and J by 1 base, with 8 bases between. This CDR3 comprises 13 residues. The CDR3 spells CASSATVNYGYTF. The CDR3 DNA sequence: TGTGCCAGCAGTGCGACAGTTAACTATGGCTACACCTTC.

In DNA, the CDR3 is TGCAGCGTCCCCCCTAGAGGGAGCTCGACAGATACGCAGTATTTT. It specifies CSVPPRGSSTDTQYF. V usage is TRBV29-1 and J usage is TRBJ2-3, with a weak D call TRBD2 (5 bases). Germline values: CDR1 SQVTM, CDR2 ANQGSEA. V was cut by 6 bases and J by 3 bases, with 19 bases left in between. The CDR3 runs to 15 residues.

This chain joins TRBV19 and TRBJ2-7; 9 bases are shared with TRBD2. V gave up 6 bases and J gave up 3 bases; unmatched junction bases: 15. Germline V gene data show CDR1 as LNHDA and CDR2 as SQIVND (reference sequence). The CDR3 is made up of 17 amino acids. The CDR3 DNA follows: TGTGCCAGTAGCCGCGATCCTAGCGGGGTTGTTTTCTACGAGCAGTACTTC. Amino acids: CASSRDPSGVVFYEQYF.

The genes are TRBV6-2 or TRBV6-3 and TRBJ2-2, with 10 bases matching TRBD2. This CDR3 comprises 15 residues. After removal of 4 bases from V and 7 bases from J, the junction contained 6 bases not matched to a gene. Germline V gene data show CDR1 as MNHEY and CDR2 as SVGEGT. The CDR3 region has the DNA TGTGCCAGCAGTTCAGCGGGGGGGCCAGTCGGGGAGCTGTTTTTT. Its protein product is CASSSAGGPVGELFF.

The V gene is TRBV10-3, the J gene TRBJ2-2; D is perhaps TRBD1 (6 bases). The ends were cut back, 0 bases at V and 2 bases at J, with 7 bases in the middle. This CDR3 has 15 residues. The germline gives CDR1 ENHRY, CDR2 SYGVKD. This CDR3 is CAISESGQNTGELFF. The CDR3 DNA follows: TGTGCCATCAGTGAGTCGGGACAAAACACCGGGGAGCTGTTTTTT.

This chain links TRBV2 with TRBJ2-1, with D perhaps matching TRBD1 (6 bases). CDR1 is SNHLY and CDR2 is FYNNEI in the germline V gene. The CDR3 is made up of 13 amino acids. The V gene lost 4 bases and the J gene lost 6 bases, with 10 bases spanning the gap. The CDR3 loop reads CASSVLGGNEQFF. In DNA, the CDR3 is TGTGCCAGCAGTGTATTAGGGGGCAATGAGCAGTTCTTC.

The CDR3 coding sequence is TGCGCCAGCAGCGTCGGGAGCATACATACGCAGTATTTT. This encodes CASSVGSIHTQYF. The chain employs TRBV5-1 and TRBJ2-3; D perhaps matches TRBD2 (6 bases). The V gene lost 4 bases and the J gene lost 7 bases, with 13 bases spanning the gap. Germline V gene sequence: CDR1 SGHRS, CDR2 YFSETQ. The CDR3 loop spans 13 amino acids.

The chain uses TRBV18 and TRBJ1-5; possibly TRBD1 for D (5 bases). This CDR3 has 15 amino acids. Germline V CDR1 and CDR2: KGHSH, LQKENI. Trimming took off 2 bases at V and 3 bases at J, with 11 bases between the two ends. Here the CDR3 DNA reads TGTGCCAGCTCACCAGGGGCAGGCTCCAATCAGCCCCAGCATTTT. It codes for CASSPGAGSNQPQHF.

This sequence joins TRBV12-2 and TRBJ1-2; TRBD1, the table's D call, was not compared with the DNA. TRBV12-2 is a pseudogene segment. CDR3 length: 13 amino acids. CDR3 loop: CASRAGQGNGYTF. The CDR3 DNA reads TGTGCAAGTCGCGCGGGACAGGGAAATGGCTACACCTTC.

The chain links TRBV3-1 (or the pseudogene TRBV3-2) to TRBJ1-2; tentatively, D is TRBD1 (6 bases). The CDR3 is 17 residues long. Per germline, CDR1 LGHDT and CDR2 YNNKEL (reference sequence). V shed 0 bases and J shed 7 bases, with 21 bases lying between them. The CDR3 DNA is TGTGCCAGCAGCCAAGATAATCGCCGGACAGACCTCTGTGGCTACACCTTC. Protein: CASSQDNRRTDLCGYTF.

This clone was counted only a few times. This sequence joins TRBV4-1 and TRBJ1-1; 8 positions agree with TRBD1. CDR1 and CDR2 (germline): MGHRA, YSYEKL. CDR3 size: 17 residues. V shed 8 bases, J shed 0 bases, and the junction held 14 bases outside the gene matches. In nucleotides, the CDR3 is TGCGCCAGCGGTACAGGACAGGGAACTATCATGAACACTGAAGCTTTCTTT. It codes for CASGTGQGTIMNTEAFF.

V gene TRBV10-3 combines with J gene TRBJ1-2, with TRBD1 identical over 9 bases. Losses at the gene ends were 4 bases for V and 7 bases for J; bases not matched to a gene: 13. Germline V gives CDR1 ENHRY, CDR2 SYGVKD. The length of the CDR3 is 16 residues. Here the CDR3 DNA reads TGTGCCATCAGTGGGGCGTCGGGACAGGGTTTGGTTGGCTACACCTTC. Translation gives CAISGASGQGLVGYTF.

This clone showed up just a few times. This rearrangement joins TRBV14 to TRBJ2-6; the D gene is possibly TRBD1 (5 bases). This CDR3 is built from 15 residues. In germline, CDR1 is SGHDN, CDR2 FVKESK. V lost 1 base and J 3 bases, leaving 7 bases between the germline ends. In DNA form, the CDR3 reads TGTGCCAGCAGCCAAGTAGGGGTTGGGGCCAACGTCCTGACTTTC. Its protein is CASSQVGVGANVLTF. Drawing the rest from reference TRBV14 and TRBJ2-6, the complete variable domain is EAGVTQFPSHSVIEKGQTVTLRCDPISGHDNLYWYRRVMGKEIKFLLHFVKESKQDESGMPNNRFLAERTGGTYSTLKVQPAELEDSGVYFCASSQVGVGANVLTFGAGSRLTVL.

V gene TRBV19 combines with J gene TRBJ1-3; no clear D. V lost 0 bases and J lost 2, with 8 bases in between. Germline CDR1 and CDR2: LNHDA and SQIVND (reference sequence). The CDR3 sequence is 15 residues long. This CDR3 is CASSIEPQAGNTIYF. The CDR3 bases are TGTGCCAGTAGTATAGAGCCACAAGCTGGAAACACCATATATTTT.

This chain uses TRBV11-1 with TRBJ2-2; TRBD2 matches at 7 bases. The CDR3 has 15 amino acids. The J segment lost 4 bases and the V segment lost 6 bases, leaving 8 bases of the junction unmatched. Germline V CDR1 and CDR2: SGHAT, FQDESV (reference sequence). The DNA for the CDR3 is TGTGCCAGCAGTCGACATTTAGCGGGCACCGGGGAGCTGTTTTTT. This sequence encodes CASSRHLAGTGELFF.

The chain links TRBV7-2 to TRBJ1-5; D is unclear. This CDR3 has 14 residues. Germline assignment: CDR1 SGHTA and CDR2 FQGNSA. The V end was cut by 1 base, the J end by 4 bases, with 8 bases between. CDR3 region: CASSLGHFNQPQHF. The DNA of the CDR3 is TGTGCCAGCAGCTTAGGACACTTTAATCAGCCCCAGCATTTT.

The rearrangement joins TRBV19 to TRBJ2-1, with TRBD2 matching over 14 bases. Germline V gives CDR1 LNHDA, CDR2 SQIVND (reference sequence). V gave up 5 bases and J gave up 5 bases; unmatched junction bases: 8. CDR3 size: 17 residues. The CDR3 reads CASSPWTSGGSHNEQFF. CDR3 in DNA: TGTGCCAGTAGTCCGTGGACTAGCGGGGGGTCCCACAATGAGCAGTTCTTC.

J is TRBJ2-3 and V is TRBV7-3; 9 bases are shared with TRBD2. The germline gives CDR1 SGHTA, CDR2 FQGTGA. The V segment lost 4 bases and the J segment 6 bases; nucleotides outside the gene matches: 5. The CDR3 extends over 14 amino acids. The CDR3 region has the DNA TGTGCCAGCAGCTCGGCGGGGGGGCTGGATACGCAGTATTTT. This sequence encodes CASSSAGGLDTQYF. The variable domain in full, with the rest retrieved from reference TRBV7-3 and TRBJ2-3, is GAGVSQTPSNKVTEKGKYVELRCDPISGHTALYWYRQSLGQGPEFLIYFQGTGAADDSGLPNDRFFAVRPEGSVSTLKIQRTERGDSAVYLCASSSAGGLDTQYFGPGTRLTVL.

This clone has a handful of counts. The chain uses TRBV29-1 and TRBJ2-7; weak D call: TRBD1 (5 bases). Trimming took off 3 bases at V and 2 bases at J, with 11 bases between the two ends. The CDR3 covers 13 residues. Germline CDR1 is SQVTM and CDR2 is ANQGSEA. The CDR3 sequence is CSVETDSAYEQYF. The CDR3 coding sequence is TGCAGCGTTGAGACCGACAGCGCCTACGAGCAGTACTTC.

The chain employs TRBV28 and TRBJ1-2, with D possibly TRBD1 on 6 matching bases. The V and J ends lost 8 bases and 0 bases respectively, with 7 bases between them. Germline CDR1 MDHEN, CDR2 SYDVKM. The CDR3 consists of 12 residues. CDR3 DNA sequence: TGTGCCAGCGGGGGCACTAACTATGGCTACACCTTC. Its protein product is CASGGTNYGYTF.

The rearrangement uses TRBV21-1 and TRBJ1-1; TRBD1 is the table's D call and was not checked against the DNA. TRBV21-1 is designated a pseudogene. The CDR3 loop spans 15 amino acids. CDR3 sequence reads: CATEGQPRYCTEAFF. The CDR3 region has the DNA TGTGCCACCGAGGGACAGCCGAGGTATTGCACTGAAGCTTTCTTT.